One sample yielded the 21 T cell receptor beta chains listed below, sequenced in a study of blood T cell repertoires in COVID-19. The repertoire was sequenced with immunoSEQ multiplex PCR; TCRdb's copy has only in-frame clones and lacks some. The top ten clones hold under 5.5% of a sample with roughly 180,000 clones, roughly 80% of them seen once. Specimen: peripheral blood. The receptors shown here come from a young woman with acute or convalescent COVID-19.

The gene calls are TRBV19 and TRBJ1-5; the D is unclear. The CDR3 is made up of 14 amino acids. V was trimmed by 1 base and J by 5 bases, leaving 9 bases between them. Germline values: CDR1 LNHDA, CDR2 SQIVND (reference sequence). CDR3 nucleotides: TGTGCCAGTAGTATAGGAAGGAGCGATCAGCCCCAGCATTTT. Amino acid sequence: CASSIGRSDQPQHF.

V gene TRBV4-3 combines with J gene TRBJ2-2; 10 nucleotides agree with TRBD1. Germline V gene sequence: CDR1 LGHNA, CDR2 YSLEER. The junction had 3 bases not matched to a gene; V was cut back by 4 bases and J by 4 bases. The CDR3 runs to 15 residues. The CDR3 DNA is TGCGCCAGCAGCCGACAGGGGGCGGGCACCGGGGAGCTGTTTTTT. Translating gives CASSRQGAGTGELFF.

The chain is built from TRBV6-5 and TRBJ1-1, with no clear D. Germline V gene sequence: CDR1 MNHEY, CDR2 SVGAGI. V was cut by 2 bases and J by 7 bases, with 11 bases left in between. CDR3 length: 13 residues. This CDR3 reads CASSYGKGVEAFF. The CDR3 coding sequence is TGTGCCAGCAGTTACGGTAAGGGAGTTGAAGCTTTCTTT.

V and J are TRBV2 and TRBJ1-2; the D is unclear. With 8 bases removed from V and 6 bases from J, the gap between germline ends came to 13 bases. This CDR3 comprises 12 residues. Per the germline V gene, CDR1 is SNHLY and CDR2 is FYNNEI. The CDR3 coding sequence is TGTGCCAGCTTCCGAGGGTCTAATGGCTACACCTTC. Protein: CASFRGSNGYTF.

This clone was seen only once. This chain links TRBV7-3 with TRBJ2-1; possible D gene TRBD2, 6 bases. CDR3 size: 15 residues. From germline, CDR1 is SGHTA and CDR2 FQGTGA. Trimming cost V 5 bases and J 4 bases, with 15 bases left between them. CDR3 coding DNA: TGTGCCAGCAGCCCCGGCGATGGAGGGTACAATGAGCAGTTCTTC. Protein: CASSPGDGGYNEQFF.

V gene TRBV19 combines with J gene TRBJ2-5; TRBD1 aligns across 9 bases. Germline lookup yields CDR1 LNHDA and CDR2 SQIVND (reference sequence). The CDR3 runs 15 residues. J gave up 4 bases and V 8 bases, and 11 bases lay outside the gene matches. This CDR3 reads CASRTITGGGETQYF. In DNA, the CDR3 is TGTGCCAGTCGCACCATCACAGGGGGCGGAGAGACCCAGTACTTC.

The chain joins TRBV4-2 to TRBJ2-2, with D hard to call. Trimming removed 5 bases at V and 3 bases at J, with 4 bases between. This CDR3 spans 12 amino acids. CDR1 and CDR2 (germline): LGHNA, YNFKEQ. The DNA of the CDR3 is TGTGCCAGCAGCAGAGACACCGGGGAGCTGTTTTTT. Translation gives CASSRDTGELFF.

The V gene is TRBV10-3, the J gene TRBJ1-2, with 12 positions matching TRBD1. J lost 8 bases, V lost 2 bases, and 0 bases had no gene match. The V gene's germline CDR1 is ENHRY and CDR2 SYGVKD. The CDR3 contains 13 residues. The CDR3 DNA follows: TGTGCCATCAGTGAGGGGACAGGGGGCGGCTACACCTTC. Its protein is CAISEGTGGGYTF.

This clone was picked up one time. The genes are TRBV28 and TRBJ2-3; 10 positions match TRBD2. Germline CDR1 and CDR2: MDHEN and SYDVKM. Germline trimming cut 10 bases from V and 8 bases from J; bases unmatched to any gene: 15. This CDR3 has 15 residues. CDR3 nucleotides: TGTGCCACCTCCGGGAGCGGGAGGGCCGGGGGTACGCAGTATTTT. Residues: CATSGSGRAGGTQYF.

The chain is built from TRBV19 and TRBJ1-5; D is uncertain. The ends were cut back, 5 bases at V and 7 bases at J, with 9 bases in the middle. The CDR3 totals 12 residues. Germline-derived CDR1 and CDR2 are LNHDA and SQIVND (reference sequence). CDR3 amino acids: CASSPRWQPQHF. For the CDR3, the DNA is TGTGCCAGTAGTCCCCGGTGGCAGCCCCAGCATTTT.

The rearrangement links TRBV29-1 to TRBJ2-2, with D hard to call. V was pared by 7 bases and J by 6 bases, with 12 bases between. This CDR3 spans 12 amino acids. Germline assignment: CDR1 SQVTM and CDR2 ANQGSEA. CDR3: CSATPTPGELFF. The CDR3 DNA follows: TGCAGCGCCACTCCTACGCCCGGGGAGCTGTTTTTT.

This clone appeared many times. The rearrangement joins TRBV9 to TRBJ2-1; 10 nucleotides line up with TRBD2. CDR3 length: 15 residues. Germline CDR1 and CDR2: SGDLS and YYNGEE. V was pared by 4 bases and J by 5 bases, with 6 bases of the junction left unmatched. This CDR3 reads CASSPRTSGNNEQFF. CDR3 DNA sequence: TGTGCCAGCAGCCCGAGGACTAGCGGAAACAATGAGCAGTTCTTC.

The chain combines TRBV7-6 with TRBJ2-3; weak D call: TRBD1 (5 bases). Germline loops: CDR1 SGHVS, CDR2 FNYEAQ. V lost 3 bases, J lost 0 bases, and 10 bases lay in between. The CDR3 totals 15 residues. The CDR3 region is CASSFTGMSTDTQYF. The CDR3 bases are TGTGCCAGCAGCTTTACAGGCATGAGCACAGATACGCAGTATTTT.

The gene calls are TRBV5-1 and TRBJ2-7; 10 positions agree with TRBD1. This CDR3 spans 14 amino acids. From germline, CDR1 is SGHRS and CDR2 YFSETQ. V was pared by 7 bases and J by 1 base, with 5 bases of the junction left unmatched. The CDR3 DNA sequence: TGCGCCAGCGCCTCGGGACAGGGGTCCTACGAGCAGTACTTC. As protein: CASASGQGSYEQYF.

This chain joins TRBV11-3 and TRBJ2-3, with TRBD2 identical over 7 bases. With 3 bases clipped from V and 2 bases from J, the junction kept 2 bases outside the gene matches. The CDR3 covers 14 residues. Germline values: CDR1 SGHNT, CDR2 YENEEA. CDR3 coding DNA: TGTGCCAGCAGCTTCGCGGGAGCCACAGATACGCAGTATTTT. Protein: CASSFAGATDTQYF.

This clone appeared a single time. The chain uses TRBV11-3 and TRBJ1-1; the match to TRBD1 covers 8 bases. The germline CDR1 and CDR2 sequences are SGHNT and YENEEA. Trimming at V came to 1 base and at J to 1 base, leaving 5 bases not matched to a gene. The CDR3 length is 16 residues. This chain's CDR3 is CASSLGDRPANTEAFF. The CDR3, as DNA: TGTGCCAGCAGCTTAGGGGACAGGCCCGCGAACACTGAAGCTTTCTTT.

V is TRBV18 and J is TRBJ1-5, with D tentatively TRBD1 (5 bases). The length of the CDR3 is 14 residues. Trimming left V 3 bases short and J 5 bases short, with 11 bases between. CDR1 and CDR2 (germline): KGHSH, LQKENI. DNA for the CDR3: TGTGCCAGCTCACCTACAGGCCCCCATCAGCCCCAGCATTTT. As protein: CASSPTGPHQPQHF.

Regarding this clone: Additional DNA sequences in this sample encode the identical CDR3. CDR3: CASSPPGYGYTF. The DNA for the CDR3 is TGTGCCAGCAGTCCCCCGGGCTATGGCTACACCTTC. The V and J genes are TRBV28 and TRBJ1-2; D gene unclear. The CDR3 length is 12 residues. Germline CDR1 is MDHEN and CDR2 is SYDVKM. The V and J ends lost 5 bases and 4 bases respectively, with 8 bases between them.

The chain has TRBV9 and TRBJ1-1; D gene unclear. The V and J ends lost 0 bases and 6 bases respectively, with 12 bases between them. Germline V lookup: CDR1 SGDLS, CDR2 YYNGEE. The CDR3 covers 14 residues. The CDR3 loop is CASSVGAGKPEAFF. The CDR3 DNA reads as TGTGCCAGCAGCGTAGGGGCGGGAAAGCCTGAAGCTTTCTTT.

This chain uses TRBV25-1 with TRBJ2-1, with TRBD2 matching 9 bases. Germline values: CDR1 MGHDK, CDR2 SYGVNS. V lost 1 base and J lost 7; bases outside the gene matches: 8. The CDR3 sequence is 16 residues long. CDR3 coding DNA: TGTGCCAGCAGTGAATTTAGGGCTAGCGGGATGAATGAGCAGTTCTTC. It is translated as CASSEFRASGMNEQFF.

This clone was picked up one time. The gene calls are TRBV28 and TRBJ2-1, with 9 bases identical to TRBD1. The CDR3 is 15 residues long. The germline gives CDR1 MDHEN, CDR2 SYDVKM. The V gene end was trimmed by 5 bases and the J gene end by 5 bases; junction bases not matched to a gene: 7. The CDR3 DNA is TGTGCCAGCAGTCCCCCGGGACAGGGAAACAATGAGCAGTTCTTC. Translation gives CASSPPGQGNNEQFF.